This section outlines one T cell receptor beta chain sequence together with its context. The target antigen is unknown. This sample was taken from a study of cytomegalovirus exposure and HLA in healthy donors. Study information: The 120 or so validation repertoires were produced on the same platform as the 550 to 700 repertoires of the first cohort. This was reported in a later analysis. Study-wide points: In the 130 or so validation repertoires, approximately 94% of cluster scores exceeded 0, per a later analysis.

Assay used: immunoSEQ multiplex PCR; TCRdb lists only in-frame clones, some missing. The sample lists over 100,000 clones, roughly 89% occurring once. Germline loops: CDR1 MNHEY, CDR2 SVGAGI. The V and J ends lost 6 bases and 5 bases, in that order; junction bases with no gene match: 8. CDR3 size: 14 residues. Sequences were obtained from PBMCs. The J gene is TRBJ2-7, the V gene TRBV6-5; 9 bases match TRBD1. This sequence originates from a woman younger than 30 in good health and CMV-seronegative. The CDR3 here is CASRAGTGKNEQYF. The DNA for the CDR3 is TGTGCCAGCAGAGCCGGGACAGGGAAGAACGAGCAGTACTTC.